The 18 T cell receptor beta chains presented below share a single source sample, sequenced in a study of CD8+ T cells in alopecia areata. As to treatment: oral pan-JAK inhibitor, 5-10 mg twice daily. The authors extracted RNA and reverse transcribed it into cDNA as the sequencing template. Clones were sequenced by immunoSEQ multiplex PCR, and TCRdb holds only the in-frame ones, with some missing. The sample has roughly 280,000 clones, 60% seen once; the top ten hold 0.8% to 1%. Sequencing used CD4+ T cells sorted from blood, obtained around week 54, from a patient treated with tofacitinib. The source of these receptors is a human donor with alopecia areata.

The chain links TRBV11-2 to TRBJ2-5; the D is unclear. Deletions cut 2 bases from V and 1 base from J, with 11 bases between. This CDR3 contains 15 residues. CDR1 is SGHAT and CDR2 is FQNNGV in the germline V gene. The CDR3 DNA reads as TGTGCCAGCAGCTTATCTGTGGGATTCCAAGAGACCCAGTACTTC. It encodes CASSLSVGFQETQYF. Full variable domain (rest looked up from reference TRBV11-2 and TRBJ2-5): EAGVAQSPRYKIIEKRQSVAFWCNPISGHATLYWYQQILGQGPKLLIQFQNNGVVDDSQLPKDRFSAERLKGVDSTLKIQPAKLEDSAVYLCASSLSVGFQETQYFGPGTRLLVL.

This clone was detected a few times. The J gene is TRBJ1-2, the V gene TRBV7-9; D call uncertain. The length of the CDR3 is 12 residues. Germline lookup yields CDR1 SEHNR and CDR2 FQNEAQ (reference sequence). V gave up 2 bases and J gave up 9 bases, with 10 bases separating them. CDR3 bases: TGTGCCAGCAGCTTAATAGAAAAAAGCTACACCTTC. Translated, it gives CASSLIEKSYTF.

The CDR3 region is CASSLATVREQFF. Here the CDR3 DNA reads TGTGCCAGCAGTTTAGCCACGGTTAGGGAGCAGTTCTTC. The chain has TRBV27 and TRBJ2-1; D ambiguous. The V gene lost 2 bases and the J gene lost 10 bases, with 12 bases spanning the gap. Germline CDR1 and CDR2: MNHEY and SMNVEV (reference sequence). This CDR3 comprises 13 residues.

The CDR3 loop is CASSEMGLLSSYEQYF. CDR3 bases: TGTGCCAGCAGTGAAATGGGACTCCTGAGCTCCTACGAGCAGTACTTC. The chain links TRBV25-1 to TRBJ2-7; a possible D gene is TRBD2 (6 bases). From germline, CDR1 is MGHDK and CDR2 SYGVNS. The CDR3 spans 16 residues. The V gene lost 2 bases and the J gene lost 0 bases, with 14 bases spanning the gap.

Only a few counts were recorded for this clone. The genes are TRBV7-9 and TRBJ2-7; D is ambiguous. Germline assignment: CDR1 SEHNR and CDR2 FQNEAQ (reference sequence). The length of the CDR3 is 13 residues. The ends were cut back, 5 bases at V and 1 base at J, with 9 bases in the middle. CDR3 coding DNA: TGTGCCAGCAGCCTCGGGCCGTCCTACGAGCAGTACTTC. Encoded protein: CASSLGPSYEQYF.

V usage is TRBV27 and J usage is TRBJ1-2; D may be TRBD1 (6 bases). V shed 7 bases and J shed 4 bases, with 10 bases lying between them. Germline V gene sequence: CDR1 MNHEY, CDR2 SMNVEV (reference sequence). The CDR3 consists of 12 residues. The CDR3 nucleotides are TGTGCCAGCATGGGCAGGGGCTATGGCTACACCTTC. Translated: CASMGRGYGYTF.

V and J are TRBV30 and TRBJ1-1; D gene ambiguous. Germline CDR1 GTSNPN, CDR2 SVGIG (reference sequence). This CDR3 spans 13 amino acids. The V and J ends lost 4 bases and 0 bases respectively, with 9 bases between them. The CDR3 sequence is CAWTALLNTEAFF. The CDR3 bases are TGTGCCTGGACGGCGCTCCTGAACACTGAAGCTTTCTTT.

V usage is TRBV9 and J usage is TRBJ2-7; D unclear. Between the trimmed V and J ends, which lost 0 bases and 2 bases, there was a span of 9 bases. From germline, CDR1 is SGDLS and CDR2 YYNGEE. The CDR3 runs 14 residues. For the CDR3, the DNA is TGTGCCAGCAGCGTAGACCTTTTCGCCTACGAGCAGTACTTC. It yields the protein CASSVDLFAYEQYF.

The CDR3 sequence: CASSLRSGATYEQYF. CDR3 nucleotides: TGTGCCAGCAGCTTAAGGTCGGGGGCAACCTACGAGCAGTACTTC. The gene calls are TRBV5-4 and TRBJ2-7; D may match TRBD1 or TRBD2 (6 bases each). This CDR3 comprises 15 residues. Trimming removed 2 bases from V and 2 bases from J, with 14 bases in between. Germline CDR1 SGHNT, CDR2 YYREEE (reference sequence).

The chain links TRBV7-6 to TRBJ1-1; D is perhaps TRBD1 (5 bases). Germline-derived CDR1 and CDR2 are SGHVS and FNYEAQ. This CDR3 has 14 amino acids. The CDR3 sequence: CATKVDELIGAAFF. The CDR3 DNA reads TGTGCAACTAAGGTGGACGAGCTTATTGGGGCAGCTTTCTTT. The variable domain in full, completed from reference TRBV7-6 and TRBJ1-1, reads GAGVSQSPRYKVTKRGQDVALRCDPISGHVSLYWYRQALGQGPEFLTYFNYEAQQDKSGLPNDRFSAERPEGSISTLTIQRTEQRDSAMYRCATKVDELIGAAFFGQGTRLTVV.

This CDR3 reads CASSSGLYQPQHF. The CDR3 coding sequence is TGTGCCAGCAGCTCGGGCCTATATCAGCCCCAGCATTTT. J is TRBJ1-5 and V is TRBV7-2; D is unresolved. From germline, CDR1 is SGHTA and CDR2 FQGNSA. The CDR3 consists of 13 residues. Deletions cut 4 bases from V and 5 bases from J, with 9 bases between.

There are a few counts of this clone. The germline gene is not matched at one end of the junction; a read error may be the cause. The chain recombines TRBV18 with TRBJ2-3; 14 bases fit TRBD2. The CDR3 runs to 12 residues. Germline V lookup: CDR1 KGHSH, CDR2 LQKENI. The DNA of the CDR3 is TGTGCCAGCTCACCAAGGGGACTAGCGGGGGAATTT. Protein: CASSPRGLAGEF.

The gene calls are TRBV25-1 and TRBJ1-6, with D uncertain. Germline lookup yields CDR1 MGHDK and CDR2 SYGVNS. Trimming removed 4 bases at V and 7 bases at J, with 8 bases between. This CDR3 contains 13 residues. CDR3 in DNA: TGTGCCAGCAGTGGCCAGCCGAATTCACCCCTCCACTTT. This codes for CASSGQPNSPLHF.

V is TRBV7-8 and J is TRBJ1-3; 8 nucleotides match TRBD1. V lost 2 bases to trimming and J lost 7 bases; unmatched junction nucleotides: 16. Germline CDR1 SGHVS, CDR2 FQNEAQ. The CDR3 is made up of 18 amino acids. CDR3 in DNA: TGTGCCAGCAGCTTACCCCCTAGGACAGGGACGAATAGGAACACCATATATTTT. As protein: CASSLPPRTGTNRNTIYF.

The chain couples TRBV30 to TRBJ2-7; TRBD1 agrees at 8 bases. V shed 5 bases, J shed 1 base, and the junction held 4 bases outside the gene matches. Germline V gene sequence: CDR1 GTSNPN, CDR2 SVGIG (reference sequence). The CDR3 length is 13 residues. For the CDR3, the DNA is TGTGCCTGGGATGGACAGGGTTCCTACGAGCAGTACTTC. The encoded protein is CAWDGQGSYEQYF.

The chain couples TRBV7-2 to TRBJ2-5, with 13 positions matching TRBD2. Losses at the gene ends were 5 bases for V and 5 bases for J; bases not matched to a gene: 11. There are 17 residues in the CDR3. From germline, CDR1 is SGHTA and CDR2 FQGNSA. CDR3 sequence reads: CASSTRKLAGGRETQYF. The CDR3 nucleotides read TGTGCCAGCAGCACACGGAAACTAGCGGGGGGGCGGGAGACCCAGTACTTC.

This sequence joins TRBV5-1 and TRBJ2-3; D uncertain. From germline, CDR1 is SGHRS and CDR2 YFSETQ. The CDR3 runs to 14 residues. The V and J ends lost 2 bases and 0 bases respectively, with 7 bases between them. The CDR3 coding sequence is TGCGCCAGCAGCTTAATTCCTAGCACAGATACGCAGTATTTT. It translates to CASSLIPSTDTQYF.

The CDR3 protein is CASSGLYGYTF. DNA of the CDR3: TGTGCCAGCAGTGGACTCTATGGCTACACCTTC. The chain carries TRBV25-1 and TRBJ1-2; no clear D gene. CDR1 and CDR2 (germline): MGHDK, SYGVNS. CDR3 size: 11 residues. Trimming took 4 bases from V and 4 from J, leaving 4 bases between them.